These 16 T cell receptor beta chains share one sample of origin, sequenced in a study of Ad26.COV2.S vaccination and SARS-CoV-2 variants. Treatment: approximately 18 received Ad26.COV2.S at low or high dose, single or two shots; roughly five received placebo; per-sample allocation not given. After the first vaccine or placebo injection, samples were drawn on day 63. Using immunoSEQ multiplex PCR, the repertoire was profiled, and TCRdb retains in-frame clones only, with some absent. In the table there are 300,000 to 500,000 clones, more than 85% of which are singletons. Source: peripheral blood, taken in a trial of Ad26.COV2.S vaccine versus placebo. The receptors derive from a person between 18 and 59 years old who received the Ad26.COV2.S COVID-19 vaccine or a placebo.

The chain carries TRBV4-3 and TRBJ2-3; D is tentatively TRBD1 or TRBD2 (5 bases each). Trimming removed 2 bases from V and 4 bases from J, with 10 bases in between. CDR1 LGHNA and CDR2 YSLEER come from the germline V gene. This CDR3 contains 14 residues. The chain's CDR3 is CASSQLGVADTQYF. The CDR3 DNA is TGCGCCAGCAGCCAATTGGGGGTGGCAGATACGCAGTATTTT.

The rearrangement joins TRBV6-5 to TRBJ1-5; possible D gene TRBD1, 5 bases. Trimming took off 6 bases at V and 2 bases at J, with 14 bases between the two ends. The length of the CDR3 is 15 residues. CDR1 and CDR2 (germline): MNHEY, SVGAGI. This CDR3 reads CASRTGKGRNQPQHF. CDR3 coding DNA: TGTGCCAGCAGAACTGGGAAGGGACGCAATCAGCCCCAGCATTTT.

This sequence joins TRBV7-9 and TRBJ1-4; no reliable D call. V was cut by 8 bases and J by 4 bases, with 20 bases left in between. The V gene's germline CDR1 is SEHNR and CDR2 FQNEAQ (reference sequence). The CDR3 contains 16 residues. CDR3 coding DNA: TGTGCCAGCGCAGTGGCAAGGCCTCACCTTAATGAAAAACTGTTTTTT. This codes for CASAVARPHLNEKLFF.

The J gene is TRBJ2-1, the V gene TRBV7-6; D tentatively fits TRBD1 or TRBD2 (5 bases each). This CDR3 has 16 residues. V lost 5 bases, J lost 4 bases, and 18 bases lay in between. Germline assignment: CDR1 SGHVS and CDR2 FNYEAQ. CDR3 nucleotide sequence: TGTGCCAGCAGCCACACGGGACGGGACCGATACAATGAGCAGTTCTTC. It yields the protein CASSHTGRDRYNEQFF.

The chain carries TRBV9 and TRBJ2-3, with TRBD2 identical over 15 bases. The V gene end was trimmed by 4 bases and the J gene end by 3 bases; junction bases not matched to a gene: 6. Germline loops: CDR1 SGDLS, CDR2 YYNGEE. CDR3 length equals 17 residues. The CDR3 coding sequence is TGTGCCAGCAGCCTTGGACTAGCGGGGGGGCTGACAGATACGCAGTATTTT. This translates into CASSLGLAGGLTDTQYF.

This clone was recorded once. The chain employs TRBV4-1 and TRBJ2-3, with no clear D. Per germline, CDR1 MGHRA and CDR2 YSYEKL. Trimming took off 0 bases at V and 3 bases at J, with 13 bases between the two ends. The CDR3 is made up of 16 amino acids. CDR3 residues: CASSQDLGKGTDTQYF. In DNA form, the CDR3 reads TGCGCCAGCAGCCAAGATCTCGGCAAGGGAACAGATACGCAGTATTTT.

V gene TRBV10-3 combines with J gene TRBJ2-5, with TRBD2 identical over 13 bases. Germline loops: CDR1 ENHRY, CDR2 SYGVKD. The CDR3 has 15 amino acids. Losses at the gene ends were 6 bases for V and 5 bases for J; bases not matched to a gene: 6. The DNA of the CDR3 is TGTGCCATCAGCCCGGGACTAGCGGGGACGGAGACCCAGTACTTC. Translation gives CAISPGLAGTETQYF.

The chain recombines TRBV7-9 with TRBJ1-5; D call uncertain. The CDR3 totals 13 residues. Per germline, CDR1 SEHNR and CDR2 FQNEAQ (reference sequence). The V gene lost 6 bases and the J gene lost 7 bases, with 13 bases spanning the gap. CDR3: CASSQEGGQPQHF. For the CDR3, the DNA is TGTGCCAGCAGTCAGGAAGGAGGCCAGCCCCAGCATTTT.

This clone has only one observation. The CDR3 reads CASTVWRGMNTEAFF. CDR3 coding DNA: TGTGCCAGCACAGTCTGGCGGGGTATGAACACTGAAGCTTTCTTT. V gene TRBV5-4 combines with J gene TRBJ1-1; D is unresolved. Between the trimmed V and J ends, which lost 6 bases and 0 bases, there was a span of 15 bases. CDR3 size: 15 residues. Germline V gene sequence: CDR1 SGHNT, CDR2 YYREEE (reference sequence).

CDR3 in DNA: TGTGCCAGCTCACCAAGGGAAGGGCGGGAGACCCAGTACTTC. Its protein is CASSPREGRETQYF. The rearrangement uses TRBV18 and TRBJ2-5; D remains unclear. Germline CDR1 is KGHSH and CDR2 is LQKENI. V lost 2 bases to trimming and J lost 5 bases, with 12 bases between them. This CDR3 contains 14 residues.

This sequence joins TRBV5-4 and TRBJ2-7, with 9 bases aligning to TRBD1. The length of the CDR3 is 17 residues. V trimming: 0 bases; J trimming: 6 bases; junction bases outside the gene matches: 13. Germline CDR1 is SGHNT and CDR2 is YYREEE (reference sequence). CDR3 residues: CASSLGGQGQGPPEQYF. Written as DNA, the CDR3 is TGTGCCAGCAGCTTGGGTGGTCAGGGACAGGGTCCTCCCGAGCAGTACTTC. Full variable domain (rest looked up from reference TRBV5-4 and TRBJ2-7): ETGVTQSPTHLIKTRGQQVTLRCSSQSGHNTVSWYQQALGQGPQFIFQYYREEENGRGNFPPRFSGLQFPNYSSELNVNALELDDSALYLCASSLGGQGQGPPEQYFGPGTRLTVT.

The CDR3 region is CASSGEMNTEAFF. In DNA, the CDR3 is TGCGCCAGCAGTGGGGAGATGAACACTGAAGCTTTCTTT. The rearrangement links TRBV10-2 to TRBJ1-1; D unresolved. This CDR3 spans 13 amino acids. Germline lookup yields CDR1 WSHSY and CDR2 SAAADI. With 4 bases removed from V and 0 bases from J, the gap between germline ends came to 6 bases.

CDR3 DNA sequence: TGTGCCAGCAGTGAGGGGACAGGGTTAATAGGTGGCTACACCTTC. It yields the protein CASSEGTGLIGGYTF. This chain uses TRBV2 with TRBJ1-2, with TRBD1 matching 9 bases. This CDR3 has 15 amino acids. Germline V gene data show CDR1 as SNHLY and CDR2 as FYNNEI. V gave up 3 bases and J gave up 7 bases; unmatched junction bases: 9.

The CDR3 nucleotides are TGTGCCAGCATCTTGGACAGGGGCGACGAGCAGTACTTC. It codes for CASILDRGDEQYF. This chain connects TRBV2 to TRBJ2-7; TRBD1 aligns across 9 bases. Looked up from germline, CDR1 is SNHLY and CDR2 is FYNNEI. The CDR3 consists of 13 residues. V gave up 7 bases and J gave up 5 bases; unmatched junction bases: 6.

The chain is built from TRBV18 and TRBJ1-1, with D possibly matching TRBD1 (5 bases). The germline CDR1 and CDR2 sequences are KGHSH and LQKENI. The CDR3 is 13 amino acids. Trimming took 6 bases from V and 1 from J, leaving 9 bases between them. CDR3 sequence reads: CASSQGENTEAFF. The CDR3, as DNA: TGTGCCAGCTCTCAAGGGGAGAACACTGAAGCTTTCTTT.

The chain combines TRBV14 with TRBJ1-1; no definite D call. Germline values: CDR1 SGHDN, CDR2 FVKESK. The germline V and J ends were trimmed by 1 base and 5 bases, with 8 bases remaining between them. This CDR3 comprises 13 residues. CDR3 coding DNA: TGTGCCAGCAGCCAAGTGCAAGGGACTGAAGCTTTCTTT. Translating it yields CASSQVQGTEAFF.